These T cell receptor beta chains were read from a single sample in a study of human T cells and chemical hapten exposure. Via MiXCR, TCRdb re-called the RACE reads, giving one row per CDR3 protein. Of 350,000 to 400,000 distinct CDR3 sequences listed, 5.1% are singletons. The input for sequencing was whole blood, taken in connection with sensitization to the hapten diphenylcyclopropenone (DPC). Receptor source: a woman between 45 and 60 years old with alopecia areata. Some clones in this sample may be carry-over from other donors' samples. The CDR3 runs from the conserved cysteine through the conserved F or W. The order of the fields is V gene, D gene, J gene, clone size, CDR3 DNA, CDR3 protein. The D gene is left open where the match is weak. Only some rows state a clone size, as once, few, many or a class for expanded clones.

v_call: TRBV7-9; d_call: TRBD2; j_call: TRBJ2-1; clone_size: -; cdr3_nt: TGTGCCAGCAGCCCCCGGACTAGCGGGATGTACAATGAGCAGTTCTTC; cdr3_aa: CASSPRTSGMYNEQFF
v_call: TRBV6-2/TRBV6-3; d_call: TRBD2; j_call: TRBJ2-6; clone_size: many; cdr3_nt: TGTGCCAGCAGTAGACTCGCGGGAGGTCCCCCTGGGGCCAACGTCCTGACTTTC; cdr3_aa: CASSRLAGGPPGANVLTF
v_call: TRBV5-1; d_call: -; j_call: TRBJ2-5; clone_size: -; cdr3_nt: TGCGCCAGCAGCTTGGCCTACCAAGAGACCCAGTACTTC; cdr3_aa: CASSLAYQETQYF
v_call: TRBV5-1; d_call: -; j_call: TRBJ2-7; clone_size: many; cdr3_nt: TGCGCCAGCAGCCCGGGGACAAGTACCTACGAGCAGTACTTC; cdr3_aa: CASSPGTSTYEQYF
v_call: TRBV11-2; d_call: -; j_call: TRBJ2-1; clone_size: few; cdr3_nt: TGTGCCAGCAGCCCGCGACAGCGTACTTACAATGAGCAGTTCTTC; cdr3_aa: CASSPRQRTYNEQFF
v_call: TRBV10-3; d_call: -; j_call: TRBJ1-2; clone_size: many; cdr3_nt: TGTGCCGTTAACTCCGGGACTCGGGGGTATGGCTACACCTTC; cdr3_aa: CAVNSGTRGYGYTF
v_call: TRBV20-1; d_call: -; j_call: TRBJ1-1; clone_size: -; cdr3_nt: TGCAGTGCTCCTAGGAGGGGCACTGAAGCTTTCTTT; cdr3_aa: CSAPRRGTEAFF
v_call: TRBV20-1; d_call: -; j_call: TRBJ2-5; clone_size: many; cdr3_nt: TGCAGTGCCAGGGAAAGGCGGGCCGTGGTTAAGGAGACCCAGTACTTC; cdr3_aa: CSARERRAVVKETQYF
v_call: TRBV2; d_call: TRBD1; j_call: TRBJ1-1; clone_size: few; cdr3_nt: TGTGCCAGCAGTGCTGACAGGGCCCCGACTGAAGCTTTCTTT; cdr3_aa: CASSADRAPTEAFF
v_call: TRBV27; d_call: TRBD2; j_call: TRBJ2-7; clone_size: many; cdr3_nt: TGTGCCAGCAGTTTGCAGGGACTAGCGCCCTACGAGCAGTACTTC; cdr3_aa: CASSLQGLAPYEQYF
v_call: TRBV2; d_call: TRBD2; j_call: TRBJ2-1; clone_size: -; cdr3_nt: TGTGCCAGCAGTTCGACTAGCCCCTCCTACAATGAGCAGTTCTTC; cdr3_aa: CASSSTSPSYNEQFF
v_call: TRBV30; d_call: -; j_call: TRBJ2-2; clone_size: few; cdr3_nt: TGTGCCTGTTCGAGTAGGCCCGGGGAGCTGTTTTTT; cdr3_aa: CACSSRPGELFF
v_call: TRBV15; d_call: -; j_call: TRBJ1-4; clone_size: many; cdr3_nt: TGTGCCACCAGCCGAGAAAAACTGTTTTTT; cdr3_aa: CATSREKLFF
v_call: TRBV7-2; d_call: TRBD2; j_call: TRBJ2-1; clone_size: many; cdr3_nt: TGTGCCAGCAGCCCCGGCCGGACTAGGGCCAATGAGCAGTTCTTC; cdr3_aa: CASSPGRTRANEQFF
v_call: TRBV7-9; d_call: -; j_call: TRBJ2-5; clone_size: -; cdr3_nt: TGTGCCAGCAGCCCCTGGGTGGAAGAGACCCAGTACTTC; cdr3_aa: CASSPWVEETQYF
v_call: TRBV11-2; d_call: TRBD2; j_call: TRBJ2-3; clone_size: many; cdr3_nt: TGTGCCGGGAGCGGGGGTGACACAGATACGCAGTATTTT; cdr3_aa: CAGSGGDTDTQYF
v_call: TRBV29-1; d_call: -; j_call: TRBJ1-1; clone_size: few; cdr3_nt: TGCAGCCAGAGGGACGCCCTTCCTGAAGCTTTCTTT; cdr3_aa: CSQRDALPEAFF
v_call: TRBV6-2/TRBV6-3; d_call: TRBD2; j_call: TRBJ2-1; clone_size: -; cdr3_nt: TGTGCCAGCAGTTCCCAGGGACTAGCGAATAATGAGCAGTTCTTC; cdr3_aa: CASSSQGLANNEQFF
v_call: TRBV11-2; d_call: -; j_call: TRBJ2-4; clone_size: -; cdr3_nt: TGTGCCAGCAGTGAACAGGGTCCAGGGGCCAAAAACATTCAGTACTTC; cdr3_aa: CASSEQGPGAKNIQYF
v_call: TRBV2; d_call: TRBD2; j_call: TRBJ2-3; clone_size: few; cdr3_nt: TGTGCCAGCAGGATAGCGGGAGGGCCCTCAACAGATACGCAGTATTTT; cdr3_aa: CASRIAGGPSTDTQYF
v_call: TRBV12-3/TRBV12-4; d_call: -; j_call: TRBJ1-2; clone_size: few; cdr3_nt: TGTGCCAGCACCTTGGGGGGAAGCTACACCTTC; cdr3_aa: CASTLGGSYTF
v_call: TRBV5-6; d_call: -; j_call: TRBJ2-3; clone_size: -; cdr3_nt: TGTGCCAGCAGCTTGGATCAAGGGGACACAGATACGCAGTATTTT; cdr3_aa: CASSLDQGDTDTQYF
v_call: TRBV10-3; d_call: -; j_call: TRBJ1-3; clone_size: -; cdr3_nt: TGTGCCATCAGTGAATTTGCTGGAAACACCATATATTTT; cdr3_aa: CAISEFAGNTIYF
v_call: TRBV5-1; d_call: -; j_call: TRBJ2-2; clone_size: -; cdr3_nt: TGCGCCAGCAGCTCCGGGGGAAGGACCGGGGAGCTGTTTTTT; cdr3_aa: CASSSGGRTGELFF
v_call: TRBV29-1; d_call: -; j_call: TRBJ2-1; clone_size: many; cdr3_nt: TGCAGCGTTGTGGCGGGCTTTACCTACAATGAGCAGTTCTTC; cdr3_aa: CSVVAGFTYNEQFF
v_call: TRBV6-1; d_call: -; j_call: TRBJ2-3; clone_size: many; cdr3_nt: TGTGCCAGCACCCTAGACGGGACTTCCACCGATACGCAGTATTTT; cdr3_aa: CASTLDGTSTDTQYF
v_call: TRBV7-2; d_call: -; j_call: TRBJ2-3; clone_size: few; cdr3_nt: TGTGCCAGCAGCTTAGTGGGGGCAGGTCCCGCAGATACGCAGTATTTT; cdr3_aa: CASSLVGAGPADTQYF
v_call: TRBV28; d_call: TRBD1; j_call: TRBJ1-5; clone_size: few; cdr3_nt: TGTGCCAGCAGTTTTATCCCGGGACAGGGGGCGAGCAATCAGCCCCAGCATTTT; cdr3_aa: CASSFIPGQGASNQPQHF
v_call: TRBV29-1; d_call: -; j_call: TRBJ2-1; clone_size: few; cdr3_nt: TGCAGCGTTGAAGGAGAGGGACAAGAGCAGTTCTTC; cdr3_aa: CSVEGEGQEQFF
v_call: TRBV6-5; d_call: TRBD1; j_call: TRBJ1-2; clone_size: few; cdr3_nt: TGTGCCAGCAGTCCTAATCGCCCGGGACAGGGGGCTGGCTACACCTTC; cdr3_aa: CASSPNRPGQGAGYTF
v_call: TRBV2; d_call: -; j_call: TRBJ2-1; clone_size: many; cdr3_nt: TGTGCCAGACCCGGGCCAAGGAACAATGAGCAGTTCTTC; cdr3_aa: CARPGPRNNEQFF
v_call: TRBV5-4; d_call: -; j_call: TRBJ2-1; clone_size: -; cdr3_nt: TGTGCCAGCAGTCCTCCCTTGACGAGGGAGCAGTTCTTC; cdr3_aa: CASSPPLTREQFF
v_call: TRBV2; d_call: TRBD1; j_call: TRBJ1-1; clone_size: -; cdr3_nt: TGTGCCAGCTTCGGACAGGGAGGAACTGAAGCTTTCTTT; cdr3_aa: CASFGQGGTEAFF
v_call: TRBV30; d_call: -; j_call: TRBJ2-3; clone_size: many; cdr3_nt: TGTGCCTGGACACTATCGAGGGCAGATACGCAGTATTTT; cdr3_aa: CAWTLSRADTQYF
v_call: TRBV2; d_call: TRBD2; j_call: TRBJ2-1; clone_size: many; cdr3_nt: TGTGCCAGCAGCCGAACTCGACTAGCGGGTATAATGTACAATGAGCAGTTCTTC; cdr3_aa: CASSRTRLAGIMYNEQFF
v_call: TRBV2; d_call: TRBD2; j_call: TRBJ2-1; clone_size: many; cdr3_nt: TGTGCCAGCAGTGATACTAGCGGGAGAAGCAATGAGCAGTTCTTC; cdr3_aa: CASSDTSGRSNEQFF
v_call: TRBV6-5; d_call: -; j_call: TRBJ1-1; clone_size: -; cdr3_nt: TGTGCCAGCACCCCCCGGATGAACACTGAAGCTTTCTTT; cdr3_aa: CASTPRMNTEAFF
v_call: TRBV12-3/TRBV12-4; d_call: TRBD1; j_call: TRBJ2-7; clone_size: -; cdr3_nt: TGTGCCAGCAGTTTCCGACAGGGGGCCAACGAGCAGTACTTC; cdr3_aa: CASSFRQGANEQYF
v_call: TRBV13; d_call: -; j_call: TRBJ2-5; clone_size: few; cdr3_nt: TGTGCCAGCAGCCCCCCGACAGGAAAGACCCAGTACTTC; cdr3_aa: CASSPPTGKTQYF
v_call: TRBV7-6; d_call: -; j_call: TRBJ2-2; clone_size: few; cdr3_nt: TGTGCCAGCAGCTTAGAGACTTCACACACCGGGGAGCTGTTTTTT; cdr3_aa: CASSLETSHTGELFF
v_call: TRBV5-1; d_call: TRBD1; j_call: TRBJ2-5; clone_size: -; cdr3_nt: TGCGCCAGCGGGCTAGGAGACAGGGTAAAGACCCAGTACTTC; cdr3_aa: CASGLGDRVKTQYF
v_call: TRBV30; d_call: -; j_call: TRBJ2-2; clone_size: many; cdr3_nt: TGTGCCTGGAGTACCGCACTGAACACCGGGGAGCTGTTTTTT; cdr3_aa: CAWSTALNTGELFF
v_call: TRBV29-1; d_call: -; j_call: TRBJ2-2; clone_size: -; cdr3_nt: TGCAGCGTTGAAAGGGGACTGAACACCGGGGAGCTGTTTTTT; cdr3_aa: CSVERGLNTGELFF
v_call: TRBV2; d_call: -; j_call: TRBJ1-1; clone_size: few; cdr3_nt: TGTGCCAGCAGTGAGGATAGGGCTTTCACTGAAGCTTTCTTT; cdr3_aa: CASSEDRAFTEAFF
v_call: TRBV4-2; d_call: -; j_call: TRBJ1-6; clone_size: -; cdr3_nt: TGTGCCAGCAGCCAACTAGGGCAGGGAAATTCACCCCTCCACTTT; cdr3_aa: CASSQLGQGNSPLHF
v_call: TRBV27; d_call: -; j_call: TRBJ2-3; clone_size: many; cdr3_nt: TGTGCCAGCAGGATCCGACTGTCAGATACGCAGTATTTT; cdr3_aa: CASRIRLSDTQYF
v_call: TRBV16; d_call: TRBD1; j_call: TRBJ1-1; clone_size: few; cdr3_nt: TGTGCCAGCAGCCAATCCGGGACAGGAAGTAGAGCTTTCTTT; cdr3_aa: CASSQSGTGSRAFF